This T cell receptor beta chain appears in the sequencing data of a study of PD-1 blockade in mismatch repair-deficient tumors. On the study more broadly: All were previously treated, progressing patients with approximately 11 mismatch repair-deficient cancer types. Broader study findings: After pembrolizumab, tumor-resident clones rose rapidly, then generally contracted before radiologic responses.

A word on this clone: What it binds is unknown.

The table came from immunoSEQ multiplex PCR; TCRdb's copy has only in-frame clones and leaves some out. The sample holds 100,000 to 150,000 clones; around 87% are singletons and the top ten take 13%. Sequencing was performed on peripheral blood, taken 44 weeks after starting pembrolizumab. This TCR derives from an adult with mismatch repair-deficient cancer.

The CDR3 nucleotides are TGCGCCAGCAGCCAATTAAATGAAAAACTGTTTTTT. Translation: CASSQLNEKLFF. The chain couples TRBV4-1 to TRBJ1-4, with no clear D. CDR1 and CDR2 (germline): MGHRA, YSYEKL. Trimming cost V 2 bases and J 5 bases, with 3 bases left between them. CDR3 length: 12 amino acids.